These 17 T cell receptor beta chains share one sample of origin, sequenced in a study of control samples from healthy donors and cancer patients. The protocol was immunoSEQ multiplex PCR, while the TCRdb copy is restricted to in-frame clones and leaves out a portion. The profile shows around 130,000 clones, approximately 94% of them singletons. The sequenced sample consisted of blood. The receptors come from a man aged 30 to 39 in good health.

J is TRBJ2-3 and V is TRBV7-9, with 7 bases fitting TRBD2. Trimming removed 11 bases from V and 8 bases from J; junction bases left unmatched: 10. This CDR3 region has 12 residues. The V gene's germline CDR1 is SEHNR and CDR2 FQNEAQ (reference sequence). CDR3 DNA sequence: TGTGCCCCGCGGGGGACGAACGGTACGCAGTATTTT. Encoded protein: CAPRGTNGTQYF.

This chain links TRBV30 with TRBJ1-2; 7 bases agree with TRBD1. The CDR3 consists of 15 residues. Germline CDR1 is GTSNPN and CDR2 is SVGIG (reference sequence). V lost 1 base, J lost 0 bases, and 5 bases stayed unmatched. The CDR3 loop is CAWSGQGDTNYGYTF. The CDR3 DNA reads as TGTGCCTGGAGTGGACAGGGCGACACTAACTATGGCTACACCTTC.

The chain joins TRBV12-3 or TRBV12-4 to TRBJ2-7; 8 bases agree with TRBD2. CDR3 size: 13 residues. The trim removed 4 bases at V and 2 bases at J, leaving 1 base unmatched. The CDR3 loop reads CASSSGGAYEQYF. CDR3 DNA: TGTGCCAGCAGTTCCGGGGGGGCCTACGAGCAGTACTTC.

The chain combines TRBV7-2 with TRBJ1-5, with TRBD1 matching over 10 bases. J lost 6 bases, V lost 6 bases, and 8 bases had no gene match. This CDR3 has 15 residues. The germline gives CDR1 SGHTA, CDR2 FQGNSA. DNA for the CDR3: TGTGCCAGCAGTTTTGGGACAGGGGCGGCTCAGCCCCAGCATTTT. This codes for CASSFGTGAAQPQHF.

The J gene is TRBJ2-1, the V gene TRBV28; D gene ambiguous. Trimming shortened V by 5 bases and J by 0 bases, and 5 bases separated the two germline ends. Germline V gene lookup returns CDR1 MDHEN and CDR2 SYDVKM. The CDR3 is 13 residues long. The CDR3 spells CASSPPSYNEQFF. The CDR3 nucleotides read TGTGCCAGCAGTCCGCCCTCCTACAATGAGCAGTTCTTC.

The genes are TRBV10-3 and TRBJ2-3, with a tentative D call TRBD2 (6 bases). V gave up 6 bases and J gave up 4 bases, with 14 bases separating them. Germline assignment: CDR1 ENHRY and CDR2 SYGVKD. The CDR3 is 14 residues long. CDR3 in amino acids: CAIRSGPGADTQYF. CDR3 nucleotide sequence: TGTGCCATCAGATCTGGCCCGGGGGCAGATACGCAGTATTTT.

The J gene is TRBJ1-3, the V gene TRBV6-6; 8 bases line up with TRBD1. The CDR3 has 12 amino acids. Germline V gene sequence: CDR1 MNHNY, CDR2 SVGAGI (reference sequence). Trimming took 10 bases from V and 4 from J; bases not matched to a gene: 3. The CDR3 sequence is CAISGGGNTIYF. DNA for the CDR3: TGTGCCATCTCAGGGGGCGGAAACACCATATATTTT.

The J gene is TRBJ2-1, the V gene TRBV7-2; 9 bases match TRBD1. CDR1 is SGHTA, CDR2 FQGNSA, per germline. This CDR3 is 15 amino acids long. Unmatched junction bases numbered 5, after V lost 5 bases and J lost 3 bases. CDR3 residues: CASSRDRGNYNEQFF. For the CDR3, the DNA is TGTGCCAGCAGCAGAGACAGGGGGAACTACAATGAGCAGTTCTTC.

This chain links TRBV12-5 with TRBJ2-7; 8 positions match TRBD1. After removal of 6 bases from V and 4 bases from J, the junction contained 11 bases not matched to a gene. The CDR3 has 15 amino acids. The germline V gene has CDR1 LGHNT and CDR2 FRNRAP. The CDR3, as DNA: TGTGCTAGTGGCACCGGGACAGGTGTTTGGTACGAGCAGTACTTC. This translates into CASGTGTGVWYEQYF. Together with reference TRBV12-5 and TRBJ2-7, the CDR3 gives the full variable domain: DARVTQTPRHKVTEMGQEVTMRCQPILGHNTVFWYRQTMMQGLELLAYFRNRAPLDDSGMPKDRFSAEMPDATLATLKIQPSEPRDSAVYFCASGTGTGVWYEQYFGPGTRLTVT.

CDR3 in DNA: TGCGCCAGCAGCTTTGGGACACAAAGCACAGATACGCAGTATTTT. Translating gives CASSFGTQSTDTQYF. The chain uses TRBV5-1 and TRBJ2-3; the D gene is possibly TRBD1 (6 bases). Trimming stripped 2 bases from V and 0 bases from J, with 10 bases between. The CDR3 is made up of 15 amino acids. Germline V gene sequence: CDR1 SGHRS, CDR2 YFSETQ.

DNA for the CDR3: TGCGCCAGCAGCCAAACAGGGGGCGTCTATGGCTACACCTTC. Residues: CASSQTGGVYGYTF. The chain employs TRBV4-1 and TRBJ1-2, with 9 bases fitting TRBD1. Germline assignment: CDR1 MGHRA and CDR2 YSYEKL. The J segment lost 4 bases and the V segment lost 2 bases, leaving 2 bases of the junction unmatched. The CDR3 has 14 residues.

This clone was picked up one time. The chain has TRBV4-1 and TRBJ1-1, with 10 bases lining up with TRBD1. Trimming at V came to 2 bases and at J to 3 bases, leaving 6 bases not matched to a gene. The CDR3 runs 16 residues. Germline CDR1 MGHRA, CDR2 YSYEKL. CDR3 region: CASSQPGQGRDTEAFF. The CDR3 DNA reads TGCGCCAGCAGCCAACCGGGACAGGGGAGGGACACTGAAGCTTTCTTT.

CDR3 in amino acids: CASSVRSGGYTF. In DNA form, the CDR3 reads TGTGCCAGCAGCGTCAGGTCGGGCGGCTACACCTTC. The chain couples TRBV6-6 to TRBJ1-2; D gene unclear. Trimming left V 6 bases short and J 8 bases short, with 13 bases between. There are 12 residues in the CDR3. Germline V CDR1 and CDR2: MNHNY, SVGAGI (reference sequence).

This clone has just a few counts. The chain couples TRBV10-1 to TRBJ2-7, with 12 bases identical to TRBD1. V lost 5 bases and J lost 6; bases outside the gene matches: 5. Germline-derived CDR1 and CDR2 are WNHNN and SYGVQD (reference sequence). This CDR3 contains 14 residues. In DNA form, the CDR3 reads TGCGCCAGCAGTCCCGGGACAGGGGGCACCGAGCAGTACTTC. Translation: CASSPGTGGTEQYF.

V and J are TRBV28 and TRBJ1-5; D not certain. CDR1 is MDHEN, CDR2 SYDVKM, per germline. V lost 2 bases and J lost 10, with 9 bases in between. This CDR3 is 12 amino acids long. For the CDR3, the DNA is TGTGCCAGCAGTTTACAGGTCCCCCCCCAGCATTTT. It specifies CASSLQVPPQHF.

The chain employs TRBV6-4 and TRBJ2-5, with TRBD2 matching over 11 bases. Germline CDR1 MRHNA, CDR2 SNTAGT. The CDR3 contains 15 residues. The junction had 2 bases not matched to a gene; V was cut back by 3 bases and J by 2 bases. The CDR3 region is CASSESSGGQETQYF. The CDR3 DNA reads TGTGCCAGCAGTGAGTCTAGCGGGGGGCAAGAGACCCAGTACTTC.

The chain combines TRBV30 with TRBJ1-2; D is unclear. The CDR3 consists of 13 residues. Germline V gives CDR1 GTSNPN, CDR2 SVGIG (reference sequence). Deletions cut 5 bases from V and 5 bases from J, with 15 bases between. The CDR3 DNA is TGTGCCTGGGGAGGATTCACAGCATATGGCTACACCTTC. Translation: CAWGGFTAYGYTF.